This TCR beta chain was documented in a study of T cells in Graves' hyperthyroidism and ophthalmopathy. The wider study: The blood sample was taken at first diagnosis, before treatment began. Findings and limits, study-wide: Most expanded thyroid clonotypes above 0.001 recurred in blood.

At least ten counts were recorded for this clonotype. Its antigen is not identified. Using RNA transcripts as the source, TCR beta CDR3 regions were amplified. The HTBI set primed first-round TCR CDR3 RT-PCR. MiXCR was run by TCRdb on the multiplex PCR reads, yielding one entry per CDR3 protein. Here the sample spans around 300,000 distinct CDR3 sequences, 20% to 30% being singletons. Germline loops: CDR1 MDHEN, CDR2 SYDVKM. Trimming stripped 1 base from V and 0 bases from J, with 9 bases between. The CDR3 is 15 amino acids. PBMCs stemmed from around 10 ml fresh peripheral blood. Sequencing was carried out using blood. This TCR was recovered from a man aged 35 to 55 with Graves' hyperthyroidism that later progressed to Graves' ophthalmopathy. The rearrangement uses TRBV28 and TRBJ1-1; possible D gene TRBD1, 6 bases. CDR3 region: CASSLSDRMNTEAFF. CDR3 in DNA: TGTGCCAGCAGTTTATCGGACAGAATGAACACTGAAGCTTTCTTT.